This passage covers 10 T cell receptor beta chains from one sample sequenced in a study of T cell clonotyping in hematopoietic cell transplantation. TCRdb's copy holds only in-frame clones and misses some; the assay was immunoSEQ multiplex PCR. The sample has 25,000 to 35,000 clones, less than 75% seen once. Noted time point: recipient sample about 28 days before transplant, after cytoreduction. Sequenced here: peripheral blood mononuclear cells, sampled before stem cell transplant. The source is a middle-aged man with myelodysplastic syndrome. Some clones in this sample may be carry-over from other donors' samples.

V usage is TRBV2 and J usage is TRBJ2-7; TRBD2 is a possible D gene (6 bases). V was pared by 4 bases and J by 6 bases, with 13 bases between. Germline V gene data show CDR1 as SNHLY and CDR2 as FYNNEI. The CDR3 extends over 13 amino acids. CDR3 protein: CASSVGGILEQYF. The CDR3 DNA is TGTGCCAGCAGTGTGGGCGGGATTCTCGAGCAGTACTTC. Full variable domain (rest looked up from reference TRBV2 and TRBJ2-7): EPEVTQTPSHQVTQMGQEVILRCVPISNHLYFYWYRQILGQKVEFLVSFYNNEISEKSEIFDDQFSVERPDGSNFTLKIRSTKLEDSAMYFCASSVGGILEQYFGPGTRLTVT.

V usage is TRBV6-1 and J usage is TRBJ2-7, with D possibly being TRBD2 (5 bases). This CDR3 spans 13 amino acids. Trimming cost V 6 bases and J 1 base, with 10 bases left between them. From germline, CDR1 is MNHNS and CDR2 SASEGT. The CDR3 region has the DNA TGTGCCAGCAGCGTCGGGGTATCCTACGAGCAGTACTTC. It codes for CASSVGVSYEQYF.

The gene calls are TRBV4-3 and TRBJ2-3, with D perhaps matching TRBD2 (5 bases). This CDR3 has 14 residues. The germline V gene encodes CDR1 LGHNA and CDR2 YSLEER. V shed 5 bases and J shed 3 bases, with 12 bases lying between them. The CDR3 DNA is TGCGCCAGCAGCTTCGGGGTGGATACAGATACGCAGTATTTT. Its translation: CASSFGVDTDTQYF.

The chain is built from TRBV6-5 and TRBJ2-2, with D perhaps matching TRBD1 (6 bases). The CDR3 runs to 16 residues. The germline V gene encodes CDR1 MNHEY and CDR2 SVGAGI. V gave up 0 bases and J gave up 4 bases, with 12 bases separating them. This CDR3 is CASSYSVRGPTGELFF. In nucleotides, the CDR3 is TGTGCCAGCAGTTACTCTGTCAGGGGTCCCACCGGGGAGCTGTTTTTT.

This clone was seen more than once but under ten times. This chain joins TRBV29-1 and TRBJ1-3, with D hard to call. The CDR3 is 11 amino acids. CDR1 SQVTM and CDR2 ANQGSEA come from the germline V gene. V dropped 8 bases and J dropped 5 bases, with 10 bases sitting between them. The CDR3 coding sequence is TGCAGCATTCAGTTAAGAAACACCATATATTTT. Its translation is CSIQLRNTIYF. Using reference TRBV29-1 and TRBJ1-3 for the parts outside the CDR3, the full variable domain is SAVISQKPSRDICQRGTSLTIQCQVDSQVTMMFWYRQQPGQSLTLIATANQGSEATYESGFVIDKFPISRPNLTFSTLTVSNMSPEDSSIYLCSIQLRNTIYFGEGSWLTVV.

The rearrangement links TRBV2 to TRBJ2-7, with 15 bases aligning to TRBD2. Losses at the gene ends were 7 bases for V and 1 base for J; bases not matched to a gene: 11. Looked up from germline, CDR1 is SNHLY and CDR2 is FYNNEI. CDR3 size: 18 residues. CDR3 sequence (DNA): TGTGCCAGCACCGATGGGGGACTAGCGGGAGGCTTTTCCTACGAGCAGTACTTC. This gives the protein CASTDGGLAGGFSYEQYF. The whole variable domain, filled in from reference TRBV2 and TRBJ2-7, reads EPEVTQTPSHQVTQMGQEVILRCVPISNHLYFYWYRQILGQKVEFLVSFYNNEISEKSEIFDDQFSVERPDGSNFTLKIRSTKLEDSAMYFCASTDGGLAGGFSYEQYFGPGTRLTVT.

CDR3 in amino acids: CASSSRTSGTYNEQFF. In nucleotides, the CDR3 is TGTGCCAGCAGTTCCCGAACTAGCGGTACCTACAATGAGCAGTTCTTC. This chain uses TRBV6-5 with TRBJ2-1, with 8 bases aligning to TRBD2. Germline-derived CDR1 and CDR2 are MNHEY and SVGAGI. The junction had 7 bases not matched to a gene; V was cut back by 4 bases and J by 2 bases. This CDR3 contains 16 residues.

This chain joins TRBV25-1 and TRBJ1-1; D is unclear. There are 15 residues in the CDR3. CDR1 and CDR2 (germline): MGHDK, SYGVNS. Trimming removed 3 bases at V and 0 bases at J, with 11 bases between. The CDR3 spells CASSEPGILNTEAFF. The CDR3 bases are TGTGCCAGCAGTGAGCCGGGGATCTTGAACACTGAAGCTTTCTTT.

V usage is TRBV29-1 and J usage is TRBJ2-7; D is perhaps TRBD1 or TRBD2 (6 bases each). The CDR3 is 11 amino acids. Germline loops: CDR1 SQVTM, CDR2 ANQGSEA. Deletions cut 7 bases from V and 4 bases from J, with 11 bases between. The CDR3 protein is CSAGGGYEQYF. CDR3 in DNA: TGCAGCGCCGGAGGGGGGTACGAGCAGTACTTC.

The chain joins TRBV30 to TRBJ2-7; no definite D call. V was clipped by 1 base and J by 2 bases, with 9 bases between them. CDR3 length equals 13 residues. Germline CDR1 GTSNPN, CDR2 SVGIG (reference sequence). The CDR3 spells CAWSARFPYEQYF. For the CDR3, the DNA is TGTGCCTGGAGTGCCAGGTTCCCCTACGAGCAGTACTTC.